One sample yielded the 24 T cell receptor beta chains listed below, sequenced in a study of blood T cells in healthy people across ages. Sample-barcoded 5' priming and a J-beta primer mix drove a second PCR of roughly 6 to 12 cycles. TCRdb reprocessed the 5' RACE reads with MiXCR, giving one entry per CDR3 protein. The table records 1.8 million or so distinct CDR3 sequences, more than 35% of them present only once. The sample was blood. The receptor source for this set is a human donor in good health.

The CDR3 is CSARDRRRPYEQYF. The CDR3 region has the DNA TGCAGTGCTAGAGATCGGCGGAGACCCTACGAGCAGTACTTC. This sequence joins TRBV20-1 and TRBJ2-7; D remains ambiguous. Looked up from germline, CDR1 is DFQATT and CDR2 is SNEGSKA (reference sequence). Trimming shortened V by 0 bases and J by 2 bases, and 11 bases separated the two germline ends. This CDR3 region has 14 residues.

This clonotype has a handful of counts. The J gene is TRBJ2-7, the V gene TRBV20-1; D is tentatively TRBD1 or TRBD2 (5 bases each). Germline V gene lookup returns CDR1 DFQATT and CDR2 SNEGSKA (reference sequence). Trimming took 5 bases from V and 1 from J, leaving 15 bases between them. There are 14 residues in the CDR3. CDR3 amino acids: CSAQGPTMSYEQYF. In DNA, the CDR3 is TGCAGTGCTCAGGGACCAACGATGTCCTACGAGCAGTACTTC.

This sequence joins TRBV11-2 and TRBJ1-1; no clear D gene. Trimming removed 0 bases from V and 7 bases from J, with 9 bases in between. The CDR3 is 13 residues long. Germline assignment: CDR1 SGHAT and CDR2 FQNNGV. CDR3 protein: CASSLDPEGEAFF. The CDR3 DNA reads TGTGCCAGCAGCTTAGATCCCGAGGGTGAAGCTTTCTTT.

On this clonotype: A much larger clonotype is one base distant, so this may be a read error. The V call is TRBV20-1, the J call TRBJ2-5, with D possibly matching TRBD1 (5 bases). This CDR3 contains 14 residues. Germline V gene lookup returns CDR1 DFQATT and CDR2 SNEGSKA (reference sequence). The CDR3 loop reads CSARADTLQDTQYF. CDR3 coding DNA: TGCAGTGCTAGAGCGGACACCCTCCAAGACACCCAGTACTTC.

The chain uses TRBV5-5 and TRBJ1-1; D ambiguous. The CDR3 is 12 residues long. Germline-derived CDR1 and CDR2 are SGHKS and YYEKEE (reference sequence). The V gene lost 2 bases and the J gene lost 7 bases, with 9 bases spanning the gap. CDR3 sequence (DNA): TGTGCCAGCAGCTTTAATGGGTTTGAAGCTTTCTTT. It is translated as CASSFNGFEAFF.

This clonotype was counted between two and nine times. CDR3 in DNA: TGTGCCAGCATTGGGACAGGGGGTTGGAGCTACGAGCAGTACTTC. Its protein product is CASIGTGGWSYEQYF. V and J are TRBV6-2 or TRBV6-3 and TRBJ2-7; TRBD1 agrees at 11 bases. Germline CDR1 reads MNHEY; CDR2 reads SVGEGT. V dropped 7 bases and J dropped 3; count of bases not matched to a gene: 8. The CDR3 is 15 residues long.

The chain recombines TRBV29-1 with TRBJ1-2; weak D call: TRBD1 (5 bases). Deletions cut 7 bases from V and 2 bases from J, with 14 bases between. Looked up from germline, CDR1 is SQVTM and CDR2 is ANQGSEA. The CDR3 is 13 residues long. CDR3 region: CSAIPTVNYGYTF. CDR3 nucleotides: TGCAGCGCCATCCCGACAGTCAACTATGGCTACACCTTC.

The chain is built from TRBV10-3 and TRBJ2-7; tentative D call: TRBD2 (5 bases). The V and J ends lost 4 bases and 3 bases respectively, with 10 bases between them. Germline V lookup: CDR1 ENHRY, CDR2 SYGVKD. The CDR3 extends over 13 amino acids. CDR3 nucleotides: TGTGCCATCAGTGGAGGGCAACGCTACGAGCAGTACTTC. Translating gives CAISGGQRYEQYF.

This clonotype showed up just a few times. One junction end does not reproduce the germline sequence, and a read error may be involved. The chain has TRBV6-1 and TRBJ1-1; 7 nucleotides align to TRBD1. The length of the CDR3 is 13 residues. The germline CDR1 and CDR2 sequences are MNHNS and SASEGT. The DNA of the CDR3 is TGTGTCAGCCGGACAGGTTTGAACACTGAAGCTTTCTTT. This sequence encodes CVSRTGLNTEAFF.

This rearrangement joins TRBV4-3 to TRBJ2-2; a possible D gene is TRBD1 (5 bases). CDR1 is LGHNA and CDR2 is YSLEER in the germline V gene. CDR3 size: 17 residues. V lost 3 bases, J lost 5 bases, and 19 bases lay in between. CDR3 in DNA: TGCGCCAGCAGCCACCTCAGGGCAGGGTGGGTTACCGGGGAGCTGTTTTTT. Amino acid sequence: CASSHLRAGWVTGELFF.

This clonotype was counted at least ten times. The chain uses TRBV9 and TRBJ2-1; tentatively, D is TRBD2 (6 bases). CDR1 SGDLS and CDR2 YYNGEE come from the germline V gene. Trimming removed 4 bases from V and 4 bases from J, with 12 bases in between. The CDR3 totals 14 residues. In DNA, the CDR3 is TGTGCCAGCAGCTTCGGAGGGTTTTACAATGAGCAGTTCTTC. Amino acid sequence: CASSFGGFYNEQFF.

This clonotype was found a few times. The CDR3 sequence is CASSPTGSDEQFF. Written as DNA, the CDR3 is TGCGCCAGCAGCCCGACAGGGTCGGATGAGCAGTTCTTC. The V call is TRBV4-3, the J call TRBJ2-1; 7 bases line up with TRBD1. Germline V gene lookup returns CDR1 LGHNA and CDR2 YSLEER. V lost 4 bases, J lost 8 bases, and 5 bases stayed unmatched. The CDR3 totals 13 residues.

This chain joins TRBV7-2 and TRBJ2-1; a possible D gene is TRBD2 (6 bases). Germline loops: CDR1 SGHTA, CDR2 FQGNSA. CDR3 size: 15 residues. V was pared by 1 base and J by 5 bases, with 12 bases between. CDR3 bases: TGTGCCAGCAGCTTAGTATATTGGACTAACAATGAGCAGTTCTTC. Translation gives CASSLVYWTNNEQFF. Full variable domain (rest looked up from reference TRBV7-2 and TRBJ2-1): GAGVSQSPSNKVTEKGKDVELRCDPISGHTALYWYRQSLGQGLEFLIYFQGNSAPDKSGLPSDRFSAERTGGSVSTLTIQRTQQEDSAVYLCASSLVYWTNNEQFFGPGTRLTVL.

In DNA form, the CDR3 reads TGCGCCAGCAGCCAACTATTCGGACAGAGGGGAGCTGCTAACTATGGCTACACCTTC. This translates into CASSQLFGQRGAANYGYTF. The chain recombines TRBV4-3 with TRBJ1-2, with D perhaps matching TRBD1 (6 bases). V was trimmed by 2 bases and J by 0 bases, leaving 22 bases between them. Germline V CDR1 and CDR2: LGHNA, YSLEER. The CDR3 has 19 amino acids.

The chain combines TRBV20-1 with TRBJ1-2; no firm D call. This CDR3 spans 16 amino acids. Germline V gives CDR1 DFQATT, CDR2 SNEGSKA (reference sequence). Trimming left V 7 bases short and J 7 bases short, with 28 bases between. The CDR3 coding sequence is TGCAGTGTTAGTAGCCAATCCAGGACGGTCGATTGTGGCTACACCTTC. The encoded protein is CSVSSQSRTVDCGYTF.

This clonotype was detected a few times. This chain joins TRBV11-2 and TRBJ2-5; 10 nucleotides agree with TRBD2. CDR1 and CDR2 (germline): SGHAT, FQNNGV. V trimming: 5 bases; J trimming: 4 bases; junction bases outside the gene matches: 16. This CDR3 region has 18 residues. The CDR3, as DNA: TGTGCCAGCAGCAAATGGGCTTTCGAGCGGGGGGGAGGAGAGACCCAGTACTTC. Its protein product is CASSKWAFERGGGETQYF.

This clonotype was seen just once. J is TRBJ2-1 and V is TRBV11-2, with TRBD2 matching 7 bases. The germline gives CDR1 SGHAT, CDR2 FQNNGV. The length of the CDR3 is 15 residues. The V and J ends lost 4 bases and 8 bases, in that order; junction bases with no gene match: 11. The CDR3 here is CASSYSAGVGDEQFF. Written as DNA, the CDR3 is TGTGCCAGCAGCTATTCCGCGGGGGTTGGAGATGAGCAGTTCTTC.

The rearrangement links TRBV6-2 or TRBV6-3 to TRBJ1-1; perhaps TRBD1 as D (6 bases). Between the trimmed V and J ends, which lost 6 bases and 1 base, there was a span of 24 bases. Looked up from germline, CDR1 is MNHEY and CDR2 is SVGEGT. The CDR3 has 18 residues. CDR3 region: CASRPITEWDKKNTEAFF. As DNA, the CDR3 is TGTGCCAGCAGGCCGATAACGGAATGGGACAAGAAGAACACTGAAGCTTTCTTT.

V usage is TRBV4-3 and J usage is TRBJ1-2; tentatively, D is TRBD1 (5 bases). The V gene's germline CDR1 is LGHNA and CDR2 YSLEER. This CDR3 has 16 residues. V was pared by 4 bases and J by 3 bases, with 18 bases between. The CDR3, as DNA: TGCGCCAGCAGCCTCGTGGGGCGGGAAGTTGACTATGGCTACACCTTC. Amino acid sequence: CASSLVGREVDYGYTF.

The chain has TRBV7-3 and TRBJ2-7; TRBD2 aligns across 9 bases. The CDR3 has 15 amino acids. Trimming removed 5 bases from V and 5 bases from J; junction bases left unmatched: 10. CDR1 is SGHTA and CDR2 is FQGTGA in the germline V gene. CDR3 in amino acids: CASSAHGGLANEQYF. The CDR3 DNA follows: TGTGCCAGCAGCGCCCATGGGGGACTAGCTAACGAGCAGTACTTC.

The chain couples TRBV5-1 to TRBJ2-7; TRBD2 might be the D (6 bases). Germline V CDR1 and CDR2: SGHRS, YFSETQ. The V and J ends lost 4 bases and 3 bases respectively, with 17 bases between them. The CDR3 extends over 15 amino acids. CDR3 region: CASSQLPLRDYEQYF. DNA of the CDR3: TGCGCCAGCAGCCAACTACCTTTGCGGGACTACGAGCAGTACTTC.

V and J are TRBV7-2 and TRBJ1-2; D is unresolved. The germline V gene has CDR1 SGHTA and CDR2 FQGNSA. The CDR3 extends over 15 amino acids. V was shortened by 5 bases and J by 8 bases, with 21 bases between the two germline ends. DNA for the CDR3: TGTGCCAGCAGCAATGTATTTGGTCCTATAGGGGGCTACACCTTC. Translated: CASSNVFGPIGGYTF.

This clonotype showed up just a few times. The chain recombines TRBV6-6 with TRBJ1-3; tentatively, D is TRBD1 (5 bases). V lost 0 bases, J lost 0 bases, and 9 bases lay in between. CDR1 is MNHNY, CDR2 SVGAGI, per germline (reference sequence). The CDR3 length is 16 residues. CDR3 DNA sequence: TGTGCCAGCAGTTACTCTGGGACTCTCTCTGGAAACACCATATATTTT. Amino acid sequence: CASSYSGTLSGNTIYF.

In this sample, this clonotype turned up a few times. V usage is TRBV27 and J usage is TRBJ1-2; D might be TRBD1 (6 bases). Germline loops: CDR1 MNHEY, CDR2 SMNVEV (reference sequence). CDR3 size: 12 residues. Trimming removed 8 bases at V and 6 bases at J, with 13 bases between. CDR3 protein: CASRKGGDGYTF. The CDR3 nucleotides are TGTGCCAGCCGAAAGGGGGGGGATGGCTACACCTTC.